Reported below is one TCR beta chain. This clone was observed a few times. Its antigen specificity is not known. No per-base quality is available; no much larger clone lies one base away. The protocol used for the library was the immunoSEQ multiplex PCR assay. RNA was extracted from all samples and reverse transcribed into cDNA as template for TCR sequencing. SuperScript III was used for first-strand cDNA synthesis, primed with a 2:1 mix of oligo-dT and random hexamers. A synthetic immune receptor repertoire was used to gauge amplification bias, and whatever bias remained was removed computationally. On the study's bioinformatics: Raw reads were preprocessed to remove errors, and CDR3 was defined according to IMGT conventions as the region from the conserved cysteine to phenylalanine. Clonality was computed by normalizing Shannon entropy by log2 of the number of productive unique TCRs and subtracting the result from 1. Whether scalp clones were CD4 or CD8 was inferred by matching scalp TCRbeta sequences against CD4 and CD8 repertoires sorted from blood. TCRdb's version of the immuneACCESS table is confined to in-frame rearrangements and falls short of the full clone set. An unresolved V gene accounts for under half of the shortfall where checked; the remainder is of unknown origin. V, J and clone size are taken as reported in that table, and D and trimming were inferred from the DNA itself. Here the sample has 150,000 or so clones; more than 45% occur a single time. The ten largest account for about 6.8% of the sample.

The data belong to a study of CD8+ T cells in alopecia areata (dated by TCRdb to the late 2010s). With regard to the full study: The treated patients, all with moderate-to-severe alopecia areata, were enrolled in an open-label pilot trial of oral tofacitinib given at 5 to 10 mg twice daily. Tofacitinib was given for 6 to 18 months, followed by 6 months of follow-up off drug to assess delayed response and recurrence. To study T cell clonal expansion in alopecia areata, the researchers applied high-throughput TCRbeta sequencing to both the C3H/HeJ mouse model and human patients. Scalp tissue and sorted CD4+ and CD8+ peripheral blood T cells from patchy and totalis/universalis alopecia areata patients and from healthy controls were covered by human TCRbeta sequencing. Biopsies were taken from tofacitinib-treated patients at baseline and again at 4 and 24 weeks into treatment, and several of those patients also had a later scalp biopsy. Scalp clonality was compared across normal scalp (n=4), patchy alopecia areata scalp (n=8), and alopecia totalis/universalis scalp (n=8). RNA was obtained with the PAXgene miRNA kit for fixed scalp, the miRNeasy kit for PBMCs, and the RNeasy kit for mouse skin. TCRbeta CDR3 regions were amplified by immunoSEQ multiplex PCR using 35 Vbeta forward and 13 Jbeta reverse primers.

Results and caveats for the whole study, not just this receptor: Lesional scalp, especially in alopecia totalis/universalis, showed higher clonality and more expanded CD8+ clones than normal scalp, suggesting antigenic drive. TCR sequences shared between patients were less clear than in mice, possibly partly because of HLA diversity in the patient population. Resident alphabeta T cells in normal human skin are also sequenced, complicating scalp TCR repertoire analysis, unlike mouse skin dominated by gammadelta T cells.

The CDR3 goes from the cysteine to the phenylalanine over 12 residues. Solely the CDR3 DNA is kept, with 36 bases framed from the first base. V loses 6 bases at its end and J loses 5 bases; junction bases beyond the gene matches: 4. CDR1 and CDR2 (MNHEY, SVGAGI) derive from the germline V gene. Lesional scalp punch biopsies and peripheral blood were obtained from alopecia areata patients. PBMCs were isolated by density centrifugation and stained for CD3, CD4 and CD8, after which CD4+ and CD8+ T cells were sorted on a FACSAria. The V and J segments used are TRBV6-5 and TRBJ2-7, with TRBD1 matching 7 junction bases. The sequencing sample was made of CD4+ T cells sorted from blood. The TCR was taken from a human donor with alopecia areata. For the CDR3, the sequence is CASRTGLDEQYF. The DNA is TGTGCCAGCAGGACAGGGTTGGACGAGCAGTACTTC.